Shown below are 32 T cell receptor beta chains from a single sample sequenced in a study of beta chain features in type 1 diabetes. The whole isolated RNA underwent reverse transcription, so sequencing captured expressed TCRB transcripts. Some clones are missing from TCRdb's copy, which holds only in-frame ones; the method was immunoSEQ multiplex PCR. The repertoire holds about 360,000 clones, with approximately 12% as singletons. Sequencing was carried out using naive CD4+ T cells from blood. Source of these receptors: a young man in good health.

The chain recombines TRBV28 with TRBJ1-2; unclear D gene. Trimming cost V 6 bases and J 8 bases, with 10 bases left between them. The germline gives CDR1 MDHEN, CDR2 SYDVKM. The CDR3 length is 11 residues. The CDR3 DNA follows: TGTGCCAGCAGGGCAGAAACGGGCTACACCTTC. Translating it yields CASRAETGYTF.

Concerning this clone: Other DNA sequences in this specimen translate into the identical CDR3. The chain has TRBV19 and TRBJ2-7, with TRBD2 identical over 7 bases. There are 15 residues in the CDR3. V was clipped by 3 bases and J by 0 bases; unmatched bases: 5. CDR1 LNHDA and CDR2 SQIVND come from the germline V gene (reference sequence). The CDR3 here is CASSIGRGSSYEQYF. The CDR3 nucleotides read TGTGCCAGTAGTATCGGACGCGGGAGCTCCTACGAGCAGTACTTC.

This clone occurred a few times. The chain joins TRBV7-2 to TRBJ2-3; 7 bases fit TRBD2. CDR1 and CDR2 (germline): SGHTA, FQGNSA. The V gene end was trimmed by 6 bases and the J gene end by 8 bases; junction bases not matched to a gene: 2. The CDR3 consists of 11 residues. CDR3 in DNA: TGTGCCAGCAGGAGGGAGGGTACGCAGTATTTT. Residues: CASRREGTQYF.

The gene calls are TRBV30 and TRBJ2-7, with 8 positions matching TRBD1. V gave up 2 bases and J gave up 4 bases; unmatched junction bases: 7. The CDR3 runs 14 residues. The germline V gene encodes CDR1 GTSNPN and CDR2 SVGIG (reference sequence). The CDR3 is CAWSPGGGKYEQYF. The CDR3 region has the DNA TGTGCCTGGAGTCCAGGGGGCGGGAAGTACGAGCAGTACTTC.

This clone has at least ten counts. This CDR3 reads CASRRAGTSRDEQFF. Here the CDR3 DNA reads TGTGCCAGTAGGAGGGCGGGTACCTCTAGGGATGAGCAGTTCTTC. This rearrangement joins TRBV19 to TRBJ2-1; D perhaps matches TRBD2 (5 bases). The germline V gene has CDR1 LNHDA and CDR2 SQIVND (reference sequence). V was cut by 6 bases and J by 8 bases, with 20 bases left in between. CDR3 length: 15 residues.

This clone was found a few times. The DNA of the CDR3 is TGCGCCAGCAGCCAGGTGGGACAGGGGGCCAAAAACATTCAGTACTTC. Amino acid sequence: CASSQVGQGAKNIQYF. The chain has TRBV4-3 and TRBJ2-4, with 10 bases fitting TRBD1. This CDR3 comprises 16 residues. J gave up 1 base and V 3 bases, and 3 bases lay outside the gene matches. CDR1 is LGHNA and CDR2 is YSLEER in the germline V gene.

This clone was seen a few times. The chain is built from TRBV28 and TRBJ2-5, with TRBD1 as a possible D gene (6 bases). CDR1 is MDHEN and CDR2 is SYDVKM in the germline V gene. The CDR3 has 15 residues. The V and J ends lost 6 bases and 5 bases respectively, with 19 bases between them. This CDR3 is CASSFTQGLVETQYF. The DNA for the CDR3 is TGTGCCAGCAGCTTCACCCAGGGGCTCGTTGAGACCCAGTACTTC.

The V gene is TRBV7-3, the J gene TRBJ1-1; D is unresolved. With 4 bases removed from V and 4 bases from J, the gap between germline ends came to 10 bases. The germline V gene has CDR1 SGHTA and CDR2 FQGTGA. The CDR3 runs to 13 residues. CDR3 DNA sequence: TGTGCCAGCAGCTCGGGCGAGGGCACTGAAGCTTTCTTT. Translation: CASSSGEGTEAFF.

V usage is TRBV9 and J usage is TRBJ2-5, with 14 bases that match TRBD2. Looked up from germline, CDR1 is SGDLS and CDR2 is YYNGEE. V was pared by 2 bases and J by 5 bases, with 14 bases of the junction left unmatched. The CDR3 has 19 residues. The DNA for the CDR3 is TGTGCCAGCAGCGTGACAGGACTAGCGGGGGGCGCCATTATGGAGACCCAGTACTTC. Its translation: CASSVTGLAGGAIMETQYF.

This clone has only a few counts. The CDR3 DNA reads TGTGCCAGCAGTCCTCCCTGGAACACTGAAGCTTTCTTT. Its protein is CASSPPWNTEAFF. J is TRBJ1-1 and V is TRBV6-5, with no clear D. The germline V gene has CDR1 MNHEY and CDR2 SVGAGI. This CDR3 has 13 amino acids. V was shortened by 5 bases and J by 1 base, with 8 bases between the two germline ends.

J is TRBJ2-5 and V is TRBV28; 8 bases align to TRBD2. Unmatched junction bases numbered 10, after V lost 5 bases and J lost 5 bases. CDR1 is MDHEN and CDR2 is SYDVKM in the germline V gene. The CDR3 extends over 15 amino acids. The CDR3 loop is CASSTRTSLGETQYF. CDR3 bases: TGTGCCAGCAGTACCCGGACTAGCCTCGGGGAGACCCAGTACTTC.

This clone was counted only a few times. The gene calls are TRBV29-1 and TRBJ1-1, with D possibly being TRBD1 (5 bases). The CDR3 is 13 amino acids. Germline CDR1 and CDR2: SQVTM and ANQGSEA. Trimming cost V 4 bases and J 2 bases, with 11 bases left between them. Here the CDR3 reads CSVAVGGNTEAFF. The CDR3 DNA follows: TGCAGCGTTGCGGTGGGGGGAAACACTGAAGCTTTCTTT.

This clone was seen only a few times. This sequence joins TRBV7-9 and TRBJ2-3; tentative D call: TRBD2 (5 bases). V gave up 10 bases and J gave up 6 bases, with 8 bases separating them. The CDR3 spans 10 residues. Germline CDR1 is SEHNR and CDR2 is FQNEAQ (reference sequence). The chain's CDR3 is CATERDTQYF. CDR3 bases: TGTGCCACTGAGCGGGATACGCAGTATTTT. The full variable domain, completed using reference TRBV7-9 and TRBJ2-3, is DTGVSQNPRHKITKRGQNVTFRCDPISEHNRLYWYRQTLGQGPEFLTYFQNEAQLEKSRLLSDRFSAERPKGSFSTLEIQRTEQGDSAMYLCATERDTQYFGPGTRLTVL.

The genes are TRBV7-3 and TRBJ2-2; D unclear. Trimming pared 3 bases from V and 0 bases from J, leaving 11 bases between. The CDR3 consists of 16 residues. CDR1 and CDR2 (germline): SGHTA, FQGTGA. For the CDR3, the DNA is TGTGCCAGCAGCTTCGGCAGGATTTCGAACACCGGGGAGCTGTTTTTT. Translation gives CASSFGRISNTGELFF.

The chain links TRBV30 to TRBJ1-1; TRBD1 is a possible D gene (5 bases). The V and J ends lost 3 bases and 1 base respectively, with 15 bases between them. The CDR3 covers 15 residues. In germline, CDR1 is GTSNPN, CDR2 SVGIG (reference sequence). The CDR3 sequence: CAWRPRGRGNTEAFF. CDR3 coding DNA: TGTGCCTGGAGACCCCGTGGGAGGGGGAACACTGAAGCTTTCTTT.

The table lists this clone with a few counts. V and J are TRBV7-6 and TRBJ2-7, with 8 bases fitting TRBD1. The CDR3 length is 15 residues. Germline lookup yields CDR1 SGHVS and CDR2 FNYEAQ. The V gene end was trimmed by 5 bases and the J gene end by 3 bases; junction bases not matched to a gene: 9. The CDR3: CASSRTGQGFYEQYF. For the CDR3, the DNA is TGTGCCAGCAGCCGAACAGGACAGGGTTTCTACGAGCAGTACTTC.

V and J are TRBV5-1 and TRBJ2-3; D possibly corresponds to TRBD2 (6 bases). Germline V gives CDR1 SGHRS, CDR2 YFSETQ. CDR3 length: 17 amino acids. Trimming removed 4 bases from V and 4 bases from J, with 22 bases in between. CDR3 loop: CASSLAPTSKFPDTQYF. The CDR3, as DNA: TGCGCCAGCAGCCTGGCCCCGACTAGTAAGTTTCCAGATACGCAGTATTTT. The full variable domain, rest sourced from reference TRBV5-1 and TRBJ2-3, is KAGVTQTPRYLIKTRGQQVTLSCSPISGHRSVSWYQQTPGQGLQFLFEYFSETQRNKGNFPGRFSGRQFSNSRSEMNVSTLELGDSALYLCASSLAPTSKFPDTQYFGPGTRLTVL.

The V gene is TRBV14, the J gene TRBJ2-3, with 9 bases aligning to TRBD2. J lost 1 base, V lost 3 bases, and 8 bases had no gene match. The CDR3 is 17 amino acids. Germline values: CDR1 SGHDN, CDR2 FVKESK. This CDR3 reads CASSHFSGSFGTDTQYF. Here the CDR3 DNA reads TGTGCCAGCAGCCACTTTAGCGGGAGTTTCGGCACAGATACGCAGTATTTT.

The chain combines TRBV30 with TRBJ2-5; 13 bases map to TRBD2. From germline, CDR1 is GTSNPN and CDR2 SVGIG (reference sequence). With V trimmed by 3 bases and J by 7 bases, 11 bases remained unmatched. This CDR3 spans 16 amino acids. The CDR3 region has the DNA TGTGCCTGGAGCGAGGGACTAGCGGGGCCCAGGGGGACCCAGTACTTC. It encodes CAWSEGLAGPRGTQYF.

The gene calls are TRBV28 and TRBJ2-2; the match to TRBD2 covers 11 bases. With 3 bases clipped from V and 4 bases from J, the junction kept 7 bases outside the gene matches. This CDR3 region has 17 residues. Germline V gene lookup returns CDR1 MDHEN and CDR2 SYDVKM. CDR3 sequence reads: CASSFVAGGRGTGELFF. The CDR3 coding sequence is TGTGCCAGCAGTTTTGTAGCGGGAGGGAGAGGCACCGGGGAGCTGTTTTTT. The variable domain in full, completed from reference TRBV28 and TRBJ2-2, reads DVKVTQSSRYLVKRTGEKVFLECVQDMDHENMFWYRQDPGLGLRLIYFSYDVKMKEKGDIPEGYSVSREKKERFSLILESASTNQTSMYLCASSFVAGGRGTGELFFGEGSRLTVL.

This clone was found a few times. The rearrangement joins TRBV28 to TRBJ2-7; 8 nucleotides align to TRBD1. The CDR3 is made up of 16 amino acids. The V segment lost 5 bases and the J segment 0 bases; nucleotides outside the gene matches: 9. Germline values: CDR1 MDHEN, CDR2 SYDVKM. In nucleotides, the CDR3 is TGTGCCAGCAGTCCGCTGACGGACAGGGCCTCCTACGAGCAGTACTTC. Its protein product is CASSPLTDRASYEQYF.

This clone occurred a few times. The CDR3 sequence: CATSRDLTSGGYEQYF. DNA for the CDR3: TGTGCCACCAGCAGAGACCTGACTAGCGGGGGTTACGAGCAGTACTTC. The chain is built from TRBV15 and TRBJ2-7; 12 bases fit TRBD2. Looked up from germline, CDR1 is LNHNV and CDR2 is YYDKDF (reference sequence). CDR3 length: 16 residues. With 0 bases clipped from V and 4 bases from J, the junction kept 4 bases outside the gene matches.

The chain links TRBV5-1 to TRBJ1-4, with D possibly matching TRBD1 (5 bases). The V and J ends lost 3 bases and 6 bases respectively, with 15 bases between them. Germline CDR1 SGHRS, CDR2 YFSETQ. This CDR3 is built from 15 residues. The CDR3 DNA follows: TGCGCCAGCAGCTCGCGGGGGGGGACCGATGAAAAACTGTTTTTT. Protein sequence: CASSSRGGTDEKLFF.

This clone was observed a few times. The V gene is TRBV4-3, the J gene TRBJ1-1; 9 bases are shared with TRBD1. The germline CDR1 and CDR2 sequences are LGHNA and YSLEER. The CDR3 totals 15 residues. The V segment lost 3 bases and the J segment 6 bases; nucleotides outside the gene matches: 8. CDR3 sequence reads: CASSHLQGARAEAFF. The CDR3 nucleotides read TGCGCCAGCAGCCATTTACAGGGGGCGAGGGCTGAAGCTTTCTTT.

The V call is TRBV5-4, the J call TRBJ2-7; TRBD1 aligns across 11 bases. Germline CDR1 reads SGHNT; CDR2 reads YYREEE (reference sequence). This CDR3 is built from 15 residues. J was trimmed by 2 bases and V by 5 bases; bases with no gene match: 6. For the CDR3, the DNA is TGTGCCAGCAGGGAGGGACAGGGGGGGACCTACGAGCAGTACTTC. Protein product: CASREGQGGTYEQYF. Together with reference TRBV5-4 and TRBJ2-7, the CDR3 gives the full variable domain: ETGVTQSPTHLIKTRGQQVTLRCSSQSGHNTVSWYQQALGQGPQFIFQYYREEENGRGNFPPRFSGLQFPNYSSELNVNALELDDSALYLCASREGQGGTYEQYFGPGTRLTVT.

This clone was detected only a few times. The J gene is TRBJ1-2, the V gene TRBV14; perhaps TRBD1 as D (6 bases). This CDR3 has 13 residues. In germline, CDR1 is SGHDN, CDR2 FVKESK. V lost 4 bases, J lost 8 bases, and 14 bases lay in between. In DNA form, the CDR3 reads TGTGCCAGCAGCCGCAGGGGATCGTACGGCTACACCTTC. This sequence encodes CASSRRGSYGYTF.

In this sample, this clone turned up a few times. V and J are TRBV7-9 and TRBJ1-6, with D perhaps matching TRBD1 (5 bases). The CDR3 has 14 amino acids. Trimming shortened V by 5 bases and J by 9 bases, and 14 bases separated the two germline ends. CDR1 is SEHNR, CDR2 FQNEAQ, per germline (reference sequence). CDR3 in amino acids: CASSGGFGGSPLHF. The CDR3 region has the DNA TGTGCCAGCAGCGGGGGGTTTGGTGGTTCACCCCTCCACTTT. Drawing the rest from reference TRBV7-9 and TRBJ1-6, the complete variable domain is DTGVSQNPRHKITKRGQNVTFRCDPISEHNRLYWYRQTLGQGPEFLTYFQNEAQLEKSRLLSDRFSAERPKGSFSTLEIQRTEQGDSAMYLCASSGGFGGSPLHFGNGTRLTVT.

V usage is TRBV2 and J usage is TRBJ2-7, with TRBD1 identical over 7 bases. Per the germline V gene, CDR1 is SNHLY and CDR2 is FYNNEI. V trimming: 10 bases; J trimming: 3 bases; junction bases outside the gene matches: 9. The CDR3 spans 13 residues. CDR3: CATSTGTDYEQYF. As DNA, the CDR3 is TGTGCCACCTCTACCGGGACAGACTACGAGCAGTACTTC.

This chain uses TRBV2 with TRBJ2-2; a weak D match, TRBD1 (5 bases). In germline, CDR1 is SNHLY, CDR2 FYNNEI. V was shortened by 3 bases and J by 5 bases, with 7 bases between the two germline ends. The CDR3 spans 13 residues. The DNA for the CDR3 is TGTGCCAGCAGTGACCAGGGAACCGGGGAGCTGTTTTTT. As protein: CASSDQGTGELFF.

This clone was observed a few times. This sequence joins TRBV7-2 and TRBJ2-7; TRBD2 matches 8 bases. Germline V gene lookup returns CDR1 SGHTA and CDR2 FQGNSA. The CDR3 is 16 amino acids. After removal of 2 bases from V and 0 bases from J, the junction contained 6 bases not matched to a gene. The CDR3 spells CASSLLGLAGSYEQYF. The CDR3 nucleotides read TGTGCCAGCAGCTTACTCGGGCTAGCGGGCTCCTACGAGCAGTACTTC. The whole variable domain, remainder taken from reference TRBV7-2 and TRBJ2-7, is GAGVSQSPSNKVTEKGKDVELRCDPISGHTALYWYRQSLGQGLEFLIYFQGNSAPDKSGLPSDRFSAERTGGSVSTLTIQRTQQEDSAVYLCASSLLGLAGSYEQYFGPGTRLTVT.

This clone was seen a few times. The rearrangement joins TRBV5-1 to TRBJ2-4; the D gene is possibly TRBD2 (5 bases). The V and J ends lost 4 bases and 7 bases respectively, with 18 bases between them. Germline CDR1 is SGHRS and CDR2 is YFSETQ. This CDR3 comprises 15 residues. The chain's CDR3 is CASSTMGGSGNIQYF. The DNA of the CDR3 is TGCGCCAGCAGCACCATGGGCGGGTCGGGGAACATTCAGTACTTC.

This clone appeared a few times. V and J are TRBV30 and TRBJ1-5; D call uncertain. In germline, CDR1 is GTSNPN, CDR2 SVGIG (reference sequence). V lost 0 bases and J 6 bases, leaving 9 bases between the germline ends. This CDR3 spans 13 amino acids. CDR3 protein: CAWSVRGPQPQHF. The DNA for the CDR3 is TGTGCCTGGAGTGTACGAGGGCCTCAGCCCCAGCATTTT.